The 10 T cell receptor delta chains listed next were all sequenced from one sample in a study of γδ T cells in repeated Plasmodium falciparum infection (dated by TCRdb to 2020 to 2022). For bulk TCR repertoire analysis, Vgamma9/Vdelta2+ and Vdelta2-negative gammadelta T cell populations were isolated by flow sorting from peripheral blood mononuclear cells. The library was prepared using multiplex PCR. Data came from an Illumina MiSeq. Clonotypes were called again by TCRdb from the public reads via CATT, and duplicate nucleotide sequences were then merged into one entry. The sample table contains over 55,000 delta-chain clones; only one count was recorded for around 1.7% of them. About 15% of the sample belongs to the ten largest clones. The specimen was gamma-delta T cells from blood. These receptors were obtained from a pool of human donors (malaria-infected and uninfected, not separated).

In regard to this clone: The protein TCRdb lists belongs to a much larger clone and differs from this DNA's translation at residue 11, which points to a read error; the protein shown is made from the DNA. V and J are TRDV3 and TRDJ1; D uncertain. No J segment appears in TCRdb, so it was assigned here by matching the sequence to germline. V was trimmed by 0 bases and J by 6 bases, leaving 32 bases between them. The CDR3 spans 19 residues. Germline CDR1 TVYSNPD, CDR2 GDNSRS (reference sequence). The CDR3 DNA sequence: TGTGCCTTTAGTTCCCCTCCTCGTAACGTCCTTGGGCTAGGCAATAAACTCATCTTT. This translates into CAFSSPPRNVLGLGNKLIF.

A note on this clone: It differs at one base from a far larger clone, so likely a read error. The same CDR3 also results from other DNA sequences found in this sample. The rearrangement uses TRDV1 and TRDJ1; 11 nucleotides align to TRDD3. Germline V lookup: CDR1 TSWWSYY, CDR2 QGS. Trimming removed 4 bases from V and 7 bases from J; junction bases left unmatched: 26. CDR3 length: 21 amino acids. The CDR3 is CALGVPSYGIWGIRPGVKLIF. The CDR3 DNA is TGTGCTCTTGGGGTTCCTTCTTACGGGATATGGGGGATACGCCCAGGGGTTAAACTCATCTTT.

Note on this clone: A far larger clone is a single base away, which makes a read error likely. This specimen includes other DNA sequences encoding the same CDR3. The chain couples TRDV1 to TRDJ1, with D possibly being TRDD2 (5 bases). The J gene was not available in TCRdb and was assigned here by matching the DNA to germline segments. CDR3 size: 18 residues. Germline CDR1 and CDR2: TSWWSYY and QGS. V was cut by 2 bases and J by 5 bases, with 24 bases left in between. The CDR3 sequence: CALGEYFPTEPRTDKLIF. Here the CDR3 DNA reads TGTGCTCTTGGGGAATATTTCCCTACGGAGCCCCGCACTGATAAACTCATCTTT.

This clone turned up a few times. A read error likely explains this, since a far larger clone differs by one base. Other DNA variants within this sample encode the same CDR3. J is TRDJ1 and V is TRDV1, with 9 bases identical to TRDD3. Germline matching of the DNA provided the J gene here, since TCRdb leaves it blank. V lost 3 bases and J lost 0; bases outside the gene matches: 14. The CDR3 runs to 19 residues. In germline, CDR1 is TSWWSYY, CDR2 QGS. Here the CDR3 reads CALGETLRLGDLYTDKLIF. The CDR3 nucleotides are TGTGCTCTTGGGGAGACTCTCCGGCTGGGGGATCTATACACCGATAAACTCATCTTT.

Ten or more counts support this clone. The TCRdb protein comes from a much larger clone and disagrees with this DNA's translation at residue 11, likely due to a read error; the protein given here is derived from the DNA. CDR3 sequence (DNA): TGTGCTCTTGGGGAAGAGTCGTACCATGAAGTGGGCAAAGGGGAGACAGCACAACTCTTCTTT. It codes for CALGEESYHEVGKGETAQLFF. The chain joins TRDV1 to TRDJ2; possible D gene TRDD3, 5 bases. This CDR3 region has 21 residues. Germline loops: CDR1 TSWWSYY, CDR2 QGS. V was shortened by 2 bases and J by 4 bases, with 29 bases between the two germline ends.

This clone has a handful of counts. A read error is the likely source, as a far larger clone sits one nucleotide away. Other DNA sequences in the sample encode the same CDR3. The chain has TRDV2 and TRDJ1, with TRDD3 identical over 8 bases. The CDR3 runs to 21 residues. CDR1 is GEAIGNYY and CDR2 is EKD in the germline V gene. In nucleotides, the CDR3 is TGCGCCTGTGACACCCGGCCTTCGTACGTACTGGGGGCCTCGTACACCGATAAACTCATCTTT. This gives the protein CACDTRPSYVLGASYTDKLIF.

This clone was seen a handful of times. TCRdb shows a much larger clone's protein in place of this DNA's translation, and the two differ at residue 14, likely through a read error; the protein shown is translated from the DNA. The chain couples TRDV1 to TRDJ1, with 8 bases lining up with TRDD3. The germline V gene has CDR1 TSWWSYY and CDR2 QGS. This CDR3 is built from 20 residues. Unmatched junction bases numbered 18, after V lost 0 bases and J lost 3 bases. The CDR3 DNA reads as TGTGCTCTTGGGGAACTAGTCTTCTGGAACTACTGGGGGTTCCCCGATAAACTCATCTTT. As protein: CALGELVFWNYWGFPDKLIF.

In its sample, this clone was seen a few times. For this DNA, TCRdb reports the protein of a much larger clone, which diverges at residue 21, most likely from a read error; the protein presented here is translated directly from the DNA. V is TRDV1 and J is TRDJ1; 11 nucleotides line up with TRDD3. The CDR3 totals 25 residues. Germline V gives CDR1 TSWWSYY, CDR2 QGS. CDR3: CALGEQSIRYPIVGDTFRYTGKLTF. In nucleotides, the CDR3 is TGTGCTCTTGGGGAACAAAGTATCAGGTACCCCATTGTGGGGGATACGTTCAGGTACACCGGTAAACTCACCTTT.

To note about this clone: A far bigger clonotype differs at one base, so this is likely a read error. Other DNA sequences of this sample code for an identical CDR3. This chain uses TRDV1 with TRDJ1; TRDD3 agrees at 13 bases. Losses at the gene ends were 3 bases for V and 9 bases for J; bases not matched to a gene: 34. The CDR3 has 24 residues. The germline gives CDR1 TSWWSYY, CDR2 QGS. The CDR3 sequence is CALGDTSYFRGWDWGIRGFRELIF. DNA for the CDR3: TGTGCTCTTGGGGATACCTCCTACTTTAGGGGATGGGACTGGGGGATACGCGGATTCCGGGAACTCATCTTT.

Comments on this clone: The protein recorded in TCRdb matches a much larger clone and deviates from this DNA's translation at residue 15, suggesting a read error; the protein here is obtained by translating the DNA. This chain links TRDV1 with TRDJ1, with D perhaps TRDD3 (6 bases). This CDR3 region has 21 residues. V was clipped by 1 base and J by 10 bases, with 37 bases between them. Germline V lookup: CDR1 TSWWSYY, CDR2 QGS. Written as DNA, the CDR3 is TGTGCTCTTGGGGAACGAGAGCGCCTACATTCGAACGGGGGGAAACTGCCCGGACTCATCTTT. Amino acids: CALGERERLHSNGGKLPGLIF.